A selection of T cell receptor beta chains follows, all from one sample in a study of blood T cell repertoires in COVID-19. Sequencing used immunoSEQ multiplex PCR; TCRdb keeps in-frame clones, though not all of them. Here the sample spans about 110,000 clones, more than 80% being singletons. Sequencing used peripheral blood. Every receptor here comes from a woman aged 40 to 50 with acute or convalescent COVID-19. Both conserved end residues are part of each CDR3. Fields, in order: CDR3 length, clone size, D gene, J gene, V gene, CDR3 protein, CDR3 DNA. The D gene is left open where the match is weak. Clone size is stated in some rows and not others, as once, few, many or a class when expanded.

length: 16; size: NA; D: NA; J: TRBJ2-3; V: TRBV19; CDR3: CASSNPRLTRSDTQYF; DNA: TGTGCCAGTAGTAACCCCCGCCTGACTAGGTCAGATACGCAGTATTTT
length: 12; size: NA; D: NA; J: TRBJ1-2; V: TRBV12-3/TRBV12-4; CDR3: CASSFGGNGYTF; DNA: TGTGCCAGCAGTTTCGGAGGGAATGGCTACACCTTC
length: 16; size: NA; D: NA; J: TRBJ1-4; V: TRBV5-6; CDR3: CASSGSGGKANEKLFF; DNA: TGTGCCAGCAGCGGGTCTGGCGGGAAGGCTAATGAAAAACTGTTTTTT
length: 14; size: NA; D: TRBD1; J: TRBJ1-4; V: TRBV7-9; CDR3: CASSYSGGNEKLFF; DNA: TGTGCCAGCAGCTATTCAGGGGGAAACGAAAAACTGTTTTTT
length: 14; size: NA; D: TRBD1; J: TRBJ1-2; V: TRBV6-5; CDR3: CASRRMGQFYGYTF; DNA: TGTGCCAGCAGGCGGATGGGACAGTTCTATGGCTACACCTTC
length: 16; size: NA; D: NA; J: TRBJ1-2; V: TRBV21-1; CDR3: CASSKLRRTGDHGYTF; DNA: TGTGCCAGCAGCAAATTAAGGCGGACAGGGGATCATGGCTACACCTTC
length: 14; size: NA; D: TRBD1; J: TRBJ1-2; V: TRBV2; CDR3: CASIGDRGMGGYTF; DNA: TGTGCCAGCATTGGGGACAGGGGAATGGGTGGCTACACCTTC
length: 16; size: NA; D: NA; J: TRBJ2-1; V: TRBV15; CDR3: CATSRRGRLAHNEQFF; DNA: TGTGCCACCAGCAGAAGAGGGAGGCTAGCGCACAATGAGCAGTTCTTC
length: 15; size: NA; D: NA; J: TRBJ2-2; V: TRBV6-5; CDR3: CASSYRGAGTGELFF; DNA: TGTGCCAGCAGTTACCGGGGGGCGGGCACCGGGGAGCTGTTTTTT
length: 14; size: NA; D: NA; J: TRBJ1-5; V: TRBV6-5; CDR3: CASTQHYSNQPQHF; DNA: TGTGCCAGCACACAGCATTATAGCAATCAGCCCCAGCATTTT
length: 13; size: NA; D: NA; J: TRBJ1-3; V: TRBV19; CDR3: CASSISPGNTIYF; DNA: TGTGCCAGTAGTATTTCTCCGGGAAACACCATATATTTT
length: 13; size: NA; D: NA; J: TRBJ1-2; V: TRBV6-5; CDR3: CASSSGGIYGYTF; DNA: TGTGCCAGCTCATCCGGGGGGATTTATGGCTACACCTTC
length: 16; size: NA; D: TRBD1; J: TRBJ2-1; V: TRBV19; CDR3: CASSVMGQLSYNEQFF; DNA: TGTGCCAGTAGTGTTATGGGACAGCTCTCCTACAATGAGCAGTTCTTC
length: 14; size: NA; D: NA; J: TRBJ1-1; V: TRBV30; CDR3: CAWSVSGVNTEAFF; DNA: TGTGCCTGGAGTGTTTCAGGGGTGAACACTGAAGCTTTCTTT
length: 16; size: NA; D: TRBD1; J: TRBJ1-4; V: TRBV3-1/TRBV3-2; CDR3: CASSPNSIGGGEKLFF; DNA: TGTGCCAGCAGCCCCAATTCGATAGGGGGCGGTGAAAAACTGTTTTTT
length: 13; size: few; D: NA; J: TRBJ2-2; V: TRBV12-5; CDR3: CASGPSTTGELFF; DNA: TGTGCTAGTGGTCCGTCTACGACCGGGGAGCTGTTTTTT
length: 13; size: NA; D: NA; J: TRBJ1-3; V: TRBV7-9; CDR3: CASAYQGRNTIYF; DNA: TGTGCCAGTGCATACCAGGGGAGAAACACCATATATTTT
length: 11; size: once; D: TRBD1; J: TRBJ1-5; V: TRBV19; CDR3: CASRDREPQHF; DNA: TGTGCCAGTAGGGACAGGGAACCCCAGCATTTT
length: 12; size: NA; D: NA; J: TRBJ1-2; V: TRBV7-2; CDR3: CASSLVYYGYTF; DNA: TGTGCCAGCAGCTTAGTATACTATGGCTACACCTTC
length: 14; size: NA; D: NA; J: TRBJ1-1; V: TRBV20-1; CDR3: CSASDPGADAEAFF; DNA: TGCAGTGCTAGTGACCCGGGAGCAGACGCTGAAGCTTTCTTT
length: 15; size: NA; D: TRBD1; J: TRBJ1-1; V: TRBV19; CDR3: CASSIAGTAFTEAFF; DNA: TGTGCCAGTAGTATAGCCGGGACAGCTTTCACTGAAGCTTTCTTT
length: 18; size: NA; D: TRBD2; J: TRBJ2-7; V: TRBV7-9; CDR3: CASRNWGSGGSVGYEQYF; DNA: TGTGCCAGCAGAAACTGGGGTTCGGGAGGGTCGGTGGGATACGAGCAGTACTTC
length: 16; size: NA; D: NA; J: TRBJ2-3; V: TRBV5-1; CDR3: CASSLVGQGRPDTQYF; DNA: TGCGCCAGCAGCTTGGTAGGGCAGGGTCGACCAGATACGCAGTATTTT
length: 14; size: NA; D: NA; J: TRBJ1-1; V: TRBV30; CDR3: CAWRAPTGLTEAFF; DNA: TGTGCCTGGAGGGCCCCTACAGGTTTGACTGAAGCTTTCTTT
length: 16; size: few; D: NA; J: TRBJ2-1; V: TRBV27; CDR3: CASTRSGAVNYNEQFF; DNA: TGTGCCAGCACTAGGTCTGGGGCAGTAAACTACAATGAGCAGTTCTTC
length: 13; size: many; D: NA; J: TRBJ1-2; V: TRBV6-6; CDR3: CASSYETGTSYTF; DNA: TGTGCCAGCAGTTACGAGACCGGGACATCCTACACCTTC
length: 14; size: few; D: NA; J: TRBJ1-3; V: TRBV4-3; CDR3: CASSQGASGNTIYF; DNA: TGCGCCAGCAGCCAGGGAGCTTCTGGAAACACCATATATTTT
length: 16; size: NA; D: TRBD1; J: TRBJ1-3; V: TRBV3-1/TRBV3-2; CDR3: CASSQVERGPGNTIYF; DNA: TGTGCCAGCAGCCAAGTTGAAAGGGGGCCTGGAAACACCATATATTTT
length: 9; size: few; D: NA; J: TRBJ1-1; V: TRBV27; CDR3: CASSPGAFF; DNA: TGTGCCAGCAGCCCCGGAGCTTTCTTT